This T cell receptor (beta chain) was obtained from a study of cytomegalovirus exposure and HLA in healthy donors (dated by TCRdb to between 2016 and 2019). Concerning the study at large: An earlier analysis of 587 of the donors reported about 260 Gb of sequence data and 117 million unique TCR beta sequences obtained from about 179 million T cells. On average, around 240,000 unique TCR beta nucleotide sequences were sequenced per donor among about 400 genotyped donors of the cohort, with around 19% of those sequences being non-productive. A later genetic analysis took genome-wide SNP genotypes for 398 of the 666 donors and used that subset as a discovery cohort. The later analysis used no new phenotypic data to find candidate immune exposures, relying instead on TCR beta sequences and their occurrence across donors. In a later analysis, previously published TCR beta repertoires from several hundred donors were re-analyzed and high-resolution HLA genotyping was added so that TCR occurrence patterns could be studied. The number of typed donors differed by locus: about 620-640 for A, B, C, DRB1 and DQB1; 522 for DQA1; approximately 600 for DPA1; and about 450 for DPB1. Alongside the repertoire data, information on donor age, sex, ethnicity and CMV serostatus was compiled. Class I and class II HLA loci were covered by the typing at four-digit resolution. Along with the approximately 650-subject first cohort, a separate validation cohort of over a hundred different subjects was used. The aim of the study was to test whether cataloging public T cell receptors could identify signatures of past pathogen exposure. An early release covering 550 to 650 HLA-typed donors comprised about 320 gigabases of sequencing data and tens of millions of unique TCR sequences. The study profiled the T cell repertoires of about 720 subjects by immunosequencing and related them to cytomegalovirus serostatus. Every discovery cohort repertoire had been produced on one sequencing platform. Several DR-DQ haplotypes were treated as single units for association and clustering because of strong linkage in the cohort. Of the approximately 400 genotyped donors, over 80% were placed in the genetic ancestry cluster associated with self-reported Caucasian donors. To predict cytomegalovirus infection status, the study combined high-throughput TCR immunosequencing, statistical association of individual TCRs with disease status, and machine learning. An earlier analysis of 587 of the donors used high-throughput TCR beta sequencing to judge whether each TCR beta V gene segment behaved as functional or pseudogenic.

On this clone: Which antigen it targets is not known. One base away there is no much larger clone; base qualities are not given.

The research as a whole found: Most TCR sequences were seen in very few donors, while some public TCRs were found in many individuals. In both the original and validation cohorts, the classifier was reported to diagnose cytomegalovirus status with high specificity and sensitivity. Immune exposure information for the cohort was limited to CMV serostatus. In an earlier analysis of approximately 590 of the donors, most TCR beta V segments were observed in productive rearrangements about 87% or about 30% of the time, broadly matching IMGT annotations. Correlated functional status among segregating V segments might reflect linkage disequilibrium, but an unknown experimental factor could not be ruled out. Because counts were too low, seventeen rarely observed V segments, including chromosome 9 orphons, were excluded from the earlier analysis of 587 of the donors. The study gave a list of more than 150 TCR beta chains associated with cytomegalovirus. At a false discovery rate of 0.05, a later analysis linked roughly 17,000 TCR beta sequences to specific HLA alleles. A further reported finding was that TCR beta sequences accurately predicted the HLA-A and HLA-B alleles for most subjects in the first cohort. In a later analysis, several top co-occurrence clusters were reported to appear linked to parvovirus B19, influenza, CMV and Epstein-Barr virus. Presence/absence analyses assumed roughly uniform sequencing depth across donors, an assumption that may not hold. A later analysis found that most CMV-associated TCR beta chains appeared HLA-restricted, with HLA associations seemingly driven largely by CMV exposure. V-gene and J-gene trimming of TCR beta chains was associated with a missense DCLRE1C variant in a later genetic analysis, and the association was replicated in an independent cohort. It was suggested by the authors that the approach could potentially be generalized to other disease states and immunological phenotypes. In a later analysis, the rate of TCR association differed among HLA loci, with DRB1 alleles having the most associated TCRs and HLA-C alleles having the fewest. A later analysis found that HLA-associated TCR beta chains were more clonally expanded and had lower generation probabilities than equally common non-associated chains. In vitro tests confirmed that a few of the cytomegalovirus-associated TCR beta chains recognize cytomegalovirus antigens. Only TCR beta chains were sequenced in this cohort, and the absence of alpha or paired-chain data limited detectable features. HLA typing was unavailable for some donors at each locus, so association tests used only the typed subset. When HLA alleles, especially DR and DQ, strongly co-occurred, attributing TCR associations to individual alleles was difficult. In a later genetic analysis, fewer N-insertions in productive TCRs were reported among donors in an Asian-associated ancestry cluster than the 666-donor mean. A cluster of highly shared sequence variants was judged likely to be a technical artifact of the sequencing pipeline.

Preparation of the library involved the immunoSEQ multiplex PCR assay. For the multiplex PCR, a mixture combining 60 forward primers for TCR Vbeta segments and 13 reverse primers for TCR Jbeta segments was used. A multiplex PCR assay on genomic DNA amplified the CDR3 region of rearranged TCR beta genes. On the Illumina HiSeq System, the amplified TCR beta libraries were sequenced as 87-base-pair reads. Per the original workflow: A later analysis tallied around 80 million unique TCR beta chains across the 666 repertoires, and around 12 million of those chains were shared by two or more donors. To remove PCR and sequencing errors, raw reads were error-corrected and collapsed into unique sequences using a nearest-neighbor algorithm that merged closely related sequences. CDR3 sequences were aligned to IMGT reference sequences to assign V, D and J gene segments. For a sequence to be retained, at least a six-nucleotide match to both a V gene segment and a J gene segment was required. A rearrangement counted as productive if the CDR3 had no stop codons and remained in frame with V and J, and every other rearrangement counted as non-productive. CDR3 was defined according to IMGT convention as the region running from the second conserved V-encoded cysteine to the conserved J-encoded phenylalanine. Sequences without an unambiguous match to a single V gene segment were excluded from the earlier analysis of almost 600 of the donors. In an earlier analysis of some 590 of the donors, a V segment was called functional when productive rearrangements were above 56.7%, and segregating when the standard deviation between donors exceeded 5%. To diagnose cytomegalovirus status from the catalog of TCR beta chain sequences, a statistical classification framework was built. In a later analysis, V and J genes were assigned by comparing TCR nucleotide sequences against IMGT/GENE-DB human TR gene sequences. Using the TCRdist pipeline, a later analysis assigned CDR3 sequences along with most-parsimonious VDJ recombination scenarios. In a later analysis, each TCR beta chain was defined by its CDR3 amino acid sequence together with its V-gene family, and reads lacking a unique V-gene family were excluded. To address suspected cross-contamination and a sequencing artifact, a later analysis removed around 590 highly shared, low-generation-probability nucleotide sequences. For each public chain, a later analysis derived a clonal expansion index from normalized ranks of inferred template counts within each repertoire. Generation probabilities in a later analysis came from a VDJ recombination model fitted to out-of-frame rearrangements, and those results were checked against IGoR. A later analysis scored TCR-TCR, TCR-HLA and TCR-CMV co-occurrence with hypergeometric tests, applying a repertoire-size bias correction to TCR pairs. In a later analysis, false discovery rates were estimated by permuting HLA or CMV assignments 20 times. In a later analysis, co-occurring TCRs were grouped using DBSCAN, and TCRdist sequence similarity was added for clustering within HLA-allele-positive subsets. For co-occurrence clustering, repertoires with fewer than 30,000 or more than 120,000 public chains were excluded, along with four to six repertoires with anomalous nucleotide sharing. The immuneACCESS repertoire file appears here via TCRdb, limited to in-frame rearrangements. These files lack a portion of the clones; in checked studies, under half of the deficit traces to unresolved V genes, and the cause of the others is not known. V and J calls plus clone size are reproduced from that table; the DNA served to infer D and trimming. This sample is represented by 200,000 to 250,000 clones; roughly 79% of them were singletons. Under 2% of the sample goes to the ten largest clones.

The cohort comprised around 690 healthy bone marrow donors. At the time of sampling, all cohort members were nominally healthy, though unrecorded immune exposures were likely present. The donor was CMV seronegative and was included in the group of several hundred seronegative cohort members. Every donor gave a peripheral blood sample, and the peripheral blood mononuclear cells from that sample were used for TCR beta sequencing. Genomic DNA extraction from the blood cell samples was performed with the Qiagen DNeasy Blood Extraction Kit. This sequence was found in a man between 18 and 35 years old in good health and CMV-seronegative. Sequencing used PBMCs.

The CDR3 sequence is CASSSIQTTGFQETQYF. DNA sequence: TGTGCCAGCAGCTCCATCCAAACGACAGGGTTTCAAGAGACCCAGTACTTC. The V and J genes are TRBV7-2 and TRBJ2-5, with 7 middle bases fitting TRBD1. The CDR3 goes from the cysteine to the phenylalanine over 17 residues. Only the CDR3 DNA is retained, 51 bases long and in frame from the first base. CDR1 and CDR2 are read off the germline V gene as SGHTA and FQGNSA. V is trimmed back by 4 bases and J by 2 bases, and the junction contains 13 bases that no gene match accounts for.